Listed below are T cell receptor beta chains from one sample, sequenced in a study of cytomegalovirus exposure and HLA in healthy donors. Repertoires were generated with immunoSEQ multiplex PCR, while TCRdb's copy carries only in-frame clones and drops some. The data show about 43,000 clones, approximately 80% seen once. Sample: PBMCs. The receptor set was obtained from a man under 40 in good health and CMV-seronegative. Each CDR3 is given with its conserved first and last residue. A D gene is named only where the DNA matches it firmly. Size values are once, few and many counts, or a class for expanded clones, and some rows have none.

-	TRBV18	TRBJ2-5	-	CASSPGTSQETQYF	TGTGCCAGCTCACCGGGGACTTCTCAAGAGACCCAGTACTTC
TRBD2	TRBV14	TRBJ2-3	-	CASSRLGLAESTDTQYF	TGTGCCAGCAGCCGCCTTGGACTAGCGGAAAGCACAGATACGCAGTATTTT
TRBD1	TRBV6-6	TRBJ1-1	-	CASSTTGTGAYEAFF	TGTGCCAGCAGTACCACAGGGACAGGGGCGTATGAAGCTTTCTTT
-	TRBV28	TRBJ2-6	-	CASQEGTGANVLTF	TGTGCCAGCCAAGAGGGTACTGGGGCCAACGTCCTGACTTTC
TRBD1	TRBV7-8	TRBJ2-1	-	CASSPAGTGIYNEQFF	TGTGCCAGCAGCCCGGCCGGGACAGGGATATACAATGAGCAGTTCTTC
-	TRBV10-2	TRBJ1-5	-	CASSEYEGNQPQHF	TGCGCCAGCAGTGAGTACGAGGGAAATCAGCCCCAGCATTTT
-	TRBV5-1	TRBJ2-2	-	CASSLVARNTGELFF	TGCGCCAGCAGCTTGGTGGCAAGGAACACCGGGGAGCTGTTTTTT
TRBD2	TRBV19	TRBJ2-2	-	CASSIQVFGLAGSSGELFF	TGTGCCAGTAGTATTCAGGTTTTTGGGCTAGCGGGAAGTTCCGGGGAGCTGTTTTTT
-	TRBV7-8	TRBJ2-5	-	CASSLGGPETQYF	TGTGCCAGCAGCTTAGGCGGGCCAGAGACCCAGTACTTC
-	TRBV11-2	TRBJ1-1	few	CASSLPGDTEAFF	TGTGCCAGCAGCTTACCAGGGGACACTGAAGCTTTCTTT
TRBD1	TRBV9	TRBJ2-5	-	CASSARRGQGMQTQYF	TGTGCCAGCAGCGCCCGACGGGGACAGGGAATGCAGACCCAGTACTTC
-	TRBV6-5	TRBJ2-7	-	CASSPYGAADYEQYF	TGTGCCAGCAGTCCCTACGGCGCGGCAGACTACGAGCAGTACTTC
TRBD2	TRBV10-2	TRBJ2-7	-	CASSESAGGLYEQYF	TGCGCCAGCAGTGAGTCCGCGGGAGGTCTCTACGAGCAGTACTTC
TRBD1	TRBV29-1	TRBJ1-2	-	CSVRQGAVGYTF	TGCAGCGTTCGACAGGGGGCCGTTGGCTACACCTTC
TRBD2	TRBV9	TRBJ2-1	few	CASGGSNYNEQFF	TGTGCCAGCGGCGGGAGCAATTACAATGAGCAGTTCTTC
TRBD2	TRBV4-1	TRBJ2-7	-	CASSPGTSDIYEQYF	TGCGCCAGCAGCCCAGGGACTAGCGACATCTACGAGCAGTACTTC
-	TRBV14	TRBJ2-4	-	CASSQVGPLIQYF	TGTGCCAGCAGCCAAGTGGGCCCCCTCATTCAGTACTTC
TRBD1	TRBV11-2	TRBJ1-5	-	CASSLDTGDNQPQHF	TGTGCCAGCAGCTTAGATACAGGGGACAATCAGCCCCAGCATTTT
TRBD1	TRBV5-1	TRBJ2-2	few	CASSQGAGRGAVF	TGCGCCAGCTCACAGGGGGCTGGGCGGGGAGCTGTTTTT
TRBD2	TRBV10-3	TRBJ2-1	-	CAISEVLRLAGQSSRRGNEQFF	TGTGCCATCAGTGAGGTTTTGAGGCTAGCGGGCCAATCTAGTAGGAGGGGCAATGAGCAGTTCTTC
-	TRBV5-6	TRBJ2-6	-	CASSLVAVSGANVLTF	TGTGCCAGCAGCTTAGTGGCGGTCTCTGGGGCCAACGTCCTGACTTTC
TRBD1	TRBV5-1	TRBJ1-5	few	CASSGDRRSNQPQHF	TGCGCCAGCAGCGGGGACAGGCGTAGCAATCAGCCCCAGCATTTT
-	TRBV5-4	TRBJ2-1	-	CASSSQSPSSYNEQFF	TGTGCCAGCAGCTCTCAAAGCCCGAGCTCCTACAATGAGCAGTTCTTC
TRBD2	TRBV18	TRBJ2-3	-	CASSPRRGGSIMSGGTDTQYF	TGTGCCAGCTCACCACGCCGCGGGGGGTCAATAATGTCCGGAGGCACAGATACGCAGTATTTT
TRBD1	TRBV2	TRBJ2-4	-	CASSGQGVNIQYF	TGTGCCAGCAGCGGACAGGGGGTAAACATTCAGTACTTC
TRBD1	TRBV28	TRBJ1-6	-	CASSTYPGQGGSPLHF	TGTGCCAGCAGCACCTATCCGGGACAGGGAGGTTCACCCCTCCACTTT
TRBD1	TRBV6-1	TRBJ2-7	once	CATVPGQANSYEQYF	TGTGCCACCGTGCCCGGACAGGCGAACTCCTACGAGCAGTACTTC
TRBD2	TRBV27	TRBJ2-1	-	CASSLFPSGRFSGYNEQFF	TGTGCCAGCAGTTTATTTCCGAGCGGGAGATTTAGTGGGTACAATGAGCAGTTCTTC
-	TRBV27	TRBJ1-1	once	CASSLIQGTEAFF	TGTGCCAGCAGTCTAATACAGGGTACTGAAGCTTTCTTT
-	TRBV6-4	TRBJ1-2	-	CASSDSKQSPWFPYGYTF	TGTGCCAGCAGTGACTCGAAACAGAGCCCCTGGTTCCCCTATGGCTACACCTTC
-	TRBV18	TRBJ1-4	-	CASSPSLEKLFF	TGTGCCAGCTCACCCAGTCTCGAAAAACTGTTTTTT
-	TRBV7-6	TRBJ2-1	once	CASSAGPHNEQFF	TGTGCCAGCAGCGCGGGGCCACACAATGAGCAGTTCTTC
TRBD1	TRBV9	TRBJ1-2	-	CASSVVPGQVIGGYTF	TGTGCCAGCAGCGTAGTCCCGGGACAGGTGATCGGTGGCTACACCTTC
TRBD2	TRBV7-6	TRBJ2-3	-	CASSPGGTSGLTQYF	TGTGCCAGCAGCCCAGGCGGGACTAGCGGGCTTACGCAGTATTTT
TRBD2	TRBV4-3	TRBJ2-1	-	CASSQKWPREIGEQFF	TGCGCCAGCAGCCAAAAATGGCCGCGGGAGATAGGTGAGCAGTTCTTC
TRBD1	TRBV4-3	TRBJ1-2	-	CASSHGGTGGNYGYTF	TGCGCCAGCAGCCACGGCGGGACAGGAGGCAACTATGGCTACACCTTC
TRBD1	TRBV7-9	TRBJ2-5	-	CSSSLGAGGLETQYF	TGTTCCAGCAGCTTAGGTGCAGGGGGCTTAGAGACCCAGTACTTC
-	TRBV5-1	TRBJ1-1	-	CASSLLGGDTEAFF	TGCGCCAGCAGCTTGCTTGGGGGGGACACTGAAGCTTTCTTT
TRBD1	TRBV9	TRBJ1-2	once	CASSVGQGQGHGYTF	TGTGCCAGCAGCGTAGGGCAGGGACAGGGTCACGGCTACACCTTC
TRBD1	TRBV7-2	TRBJ2-7	-	CASSSGQDLSYEQYF	TGTGCCAGCAGCTCGGGACAGGACCTCTCCTACGAGCAGTACTTC
-	TRBV5-4	TRBJ2-1	-	CASSLAGTKDNEQFF	TGTGCCAGCAGCTTGGCTGGGACAAAAGACAATGAGCAGTTCTTC
TRBD1	TRBV7-2	TRBJ1-2	-	CASSLVGTGGRGYTF	TGTGCCAGCAGCTTAGTCGGGACAGGAGGTCGTGGCTACACCTTC
TRBD2	TRBV27	TRBJ2-1	once	CASSESGREGSGQFF	TGTGCCAGCAGTGAGAGCGGGAGGGAGGGATCTGGGCAGTTCTTC
-	TRBV7-2	TRBJ2-5	-	CASSRRGGGETQYF	TGTGCCAGCAGCCGCCGTGGGGGAGGTGAGACCCAGTACTTC
TRBD2	TRBV6-4	TRBJ2-1	few	CASSLLAGESNEQFF	TGTGCCAGCAGCCTACTAGCGGGAGAATCCAATGAGCAGTTCTTC
-	TRBV2	TRBJ1-5	-	CASSGDTAVAQPQHF	TGTGCCAGCAGTGGGGACACAGCGGTTGCTCAGCCCCAGCATTTT
TRBD1	TRBV2	TRBJ1-6	-	CASSEATDRDGSPLHF	TGTGCCAGCAGTGAAGCTACAGACAGGGATGGTTCACCCCTCCACTTT
TRBD2	TRBV7-8	TRBJ2-7	-	CASSSRGAGTSGNEQYF	TGTGCCAGCAGCTCGAGAGGGGCCGGGACTAGCGGGAACGAGCAGTACTTC
-	TRBV19	TRBJ1-5	-	CASSMWRNQPQHF	TGTGCCAGTAGTATGTGGAGAAATCAGCCCCAGCATTTT
TRBD1	TRBV9	TRBJ2-7	-	CASSVEGQVINEQYF	TGTGCCAGCAGCGTAGAGGGACAGGTTATCAACGAGCAGTACTTC
-	TRBV7-2	TRBJ1-5	few	CASSFGEGQPQHF	TGTGCCAGCAGCTTCGGGGAGGGTCAGCCCCAGCATTTT
-	TRBV9	TRBJ2-7	-	CASSVEIAETYEQYF	TGTGCCAGCAGCGTAGAAATAGCGGAGACCTACGAGCAGTACTTC
-	TRBV7-9	TRBJ2-4	-	CASSPTRIVAKNIQYF	TGTGCCAGCAGCCCCACCAGGATTGTAGCCAAAAACATTCAGTACTTC
TRBD1	TRBV7-2	TRBJ1-2	-	CASSFQGAEGYTF	TGTGCCAGCAGTTTCCAGGGGGCGGAGGGCTACACCTTC
-	TRBV5-1	TRBJ2-1	-	CASSPLGGSYNEQFF	TGCGCCAGCAGCCCACTGGGGGGTTCCTACAATGAGCAGTTCTTC
-	TRBV2	TRBJ2-3	-	CASRSLASGTDTQYF	TGTGCCAGCAGGTCGCTAGCGAGTGGGACAGATACGCAGTATTTT
TRBD1	TRBV9	TRBJ2-3	-	CASSLLTGRSTDTQYF	TGTGCCAGCAGCCTCTTGACAGGGAGAAGCACAGATACGCAGTATTTT
TRBD2	TRBV18	TRBJ2-1	-	CASSTQGGLAGYNEQFF	TGTGCCAGCTCAACCCAGGGGGGACTAGCGGGGTACAATGAGCAGTTCTTC